The present TCR beta chain was sequenced within a study of siplizumab effects on memory and regulatory T cells (dated by TCRdb to 2018 to 2020). Background on the whole study: The effect of the anti-CD2 antibody siplizumab on alloreactive T-cell subsets was examined in allogeneic mixed lymphocyte reactions constructed from human PBMCs.

The method behind the library was the immunoSEQ multiplex PCR assay. About 10^5 TCR templates per sample were assayed on the deep sequencing platform. Genomic DNA extracted from sorted T cells was the material used for TCRbeta CDR3 sequencing. The original methods were these. Clonal analysis of TCRbeta CDR3 data was done in the R programming language. Alloreactive CD4+ and CD8+ clones were defined by comparing unstimulated samples with post-reaction CFSE-low samples. Alloreactive CD4+ clones were assigned to regulatory or non-regulatory origin by matching sequences to sorted unstimulated Treg and non-Treg repertoires. Entries here come from immuneACCESS through TCRdb and include only in-frame sequences with V and J called. Some clones fail to appear in such tables; in the studies checked, an unresolved V gene covers under half of the shortfall, and the cause of the remainder is unknown. V, J and clone size are taken as reported in that table, and D and trimming were inferred from the DNA itself. This sample comprises some 100,000 clones, approximately 93% of them detected only once. About 6.7% of the sample is held by the ten biggest clonotypes.

Sorted unstimulated T cells and proliferating T cells recovered from mixed lymphocyte reactions were subjected to TCRbeta CDR3 sequencing. Fresh whole blood from ten HLA-typed healthy donors was used as the source from which PBMCs were isolated. As to this clone: No antigen is known for it. Base quality data are lacking; no much larger clone is found one base away.

Study-wide conclusions, independent of this receptor: Unstimulated naive T cells appeared to be more diverse than memory T cells, and naive cells seemed to make a substantial contribution to the alloresponse. Whether proliferating Tregs from siplizumab cultures were suppressive was not functionally confirmed. Among mappable alloreactive CD4+ clones, the Treg-derived fraction averaged approximately 69% with siplizumab versus about 27% in control reactions. Roughly 75-97% of proliferating CD4+ or CD8+ clones could not be assigned a naive or memory phenotype. The cumulative frequency of alloreactive sequences traceable to unstimulated CD4+ memory T cells was significantly reduced by siplizumab. Sequences below about 10^-5 frequency were poorly captured, so only a minor fraction of alloreactive clones could be mapped to unstimulated subsets.

The CDR3 starts with the cysteine, ends with the phenylalanine, and has 15 residues. Only the CDR3 portion is preserved as DNA: 45 bases, with reading frame beginning at the first base. CDR1 and CDR2 are drawn from the germline V gene (reference sequence): MNHEY, SMNVEV. The junction shows trimming of 4 bases on V and 0 bases on J, plus 12 bases between the germline ends. Sequenced sample: CD8+ T cells sorted from blood. This TCR came from a human donor in good health. Recombination connected TRBV27 to TRBJ1-1, and perhaps TRBD1 as D gene, on 5 matching bases. The CDR3 reads as follows: CASSSGLGMNTEAFF. The DNA sequence reads TGTGCCAGCAGTTCAGGGTTGGGGATGAACACTGAAGCTTTCTTT.